The present entry profiles one T cell receptor beta chain with its context. Its target is unknown. Data came from immunoSEQ multiplex PCR; TCRdb stores just in-frame clones and leaves some out. The sample holds some 79,000 clones; around three quarters are singletons and the top ten take approximately 47%. The length of the CDR3 is 14 residues. Germline values: CDR1 SNHLY, CDR2 FYNNEI. The V segment lost 6 bases and the J segment 0 bases; nucleotides outside the gene matches: 1. The entry originates in a study of T cell responses to AZD1222 COVID-19 vaccine. Study observations and caveats: Receipt of two AZD1222 doses was followed by a rise in Spike-specific TCR breadth and depth.

This sequence originates from an adult who received the AZD1222 COVID-19 vaccine. Sequencing was performed on peripheral blood, taken 28 days after the second AZD1222 dose. The chain recombines TRBV2 with TRBJ1-4; 7 nucleotides agree with TRBD1. For the CDR3, the DNA is TGTGCCAGCAGGGGACAGTCAACTAATGAAAAACTGTTTTTT. The encoded protein is CASRGQSTNEKLFF.